This T cell receptor (beta chain) was sequenced in a study of blood T cells in healthy people across ages (dated by TCRdb to about 2015). With respect to the entire study: In model experiments, template switching captured about one uniquely barcoded TCR beta cDNA molecule for every two T cells. Using deep sequencing normalized with unique cDNA molecular identifiers, the study measured how TCR beta repertoire diversity changes with age. Donors were grouped into four age groups: young (average roughly 15 years), middle-aged (approximately 41), aged (around 60) and long-lived (around 82). To avoid experimental bias, donors of different ages were distributed randomly across sequencing lanes. For two donors (one aged 18 to 29 and one aged 80 or older), the study analyzed two additional independent replicas of 1 million unique cDNA reads from the same blood draw. Summary of the overall study and its limitations: Donor CMV infection status was unknown, potentially confounding age-related changes in expanded clonotypes. Observed TCR beta diversity per million T cells fell roughly linearly with age, and a significant reduction was already apparent by age around 40. Compared with the aged group, the long-lived group had more naive CD4+ T cells, fewer expanded clones and increased TCR diversity, suggesting age selection. A strong correlation was found between observed TCR beta diversity and the percentage of naive T cells measured by flow cytometry. Estimates of total diversity from one million sequenced T cells were regarded as lower bounds and underestimates. Conclusive comparison of naive and antigen-experienced compartments was prevented by the profiling of bulk unsorted PBMCs.

Sequences SGHTA (CDR1) and FQGNSA (CDR2) are obtained from the germline V gene. From cysteine to phenylalanine, the CDR3 is 13 amino acids long. Only CDR3 DNA remains: 39 bases, in frame from the first base. V and J are truncated by 4 bases and 3 bases respectively, leaving an intervening sequence of 10 bases. Regarding this clonotype: Its cognate antigen has yet to be identified. No per-base quality is available; no much larger clone lies one base away.

The library relied on 5' RACE. Instrument used: Illumina HiSeq 2500. A second PCR of roughly 6 to 11 cycles was run with a J-beta primer mix and a sample-barcoded 5' primer. A template-switch 5' adaptor carrying 12 random nucleotides introduced a unique molecular identifier onto each TCR beta cDNA molecule. Each sample yielded at least 2.5 million CDR3-containing paired-end reads. First-strand cDNA was synthesized from all RNA with the Mint cDNA synthesis kit, primed by a TRBC-specific oligonucleotide. After uracil-DNA glycosylase treatment, a first 18-cycle PCR used universal primers M1SS and BC2_uni_R on all cDNA. Turning to the authors' computational methods: Normalization of each sample was performed by random selection of 1 million high-quality reads, each carrying a distinct molecular identifier. Instead of being binned into consensus sequences, reads that shared molecular identifiers were thrown out. MiTCR, run with a Q25 quality threshold and the strictest error-elimination algorithm, handled CDR3 identification, clonotype clustering and error correction. A nonparametric unseen species model with Euler transformation was used to estimate lower-bound total TCR beta diversity. TCRdb took the public reads, trimmed them with fastp at Q25, ran MiXCR for clone calling and kept in-frame beta chains. All rows with the same CDR3 protein become a single entry with the most common DNA and genes. It is TCRdb's table, rather than the study itself, that gives the V and J calls and clone size. The sample has around 800,000 distinct CDR3 sequences on record, around half of them singletons. The top ten clonotypes cover over 15% of the sample.

Donors were a few dozen systemically healthy Caucasian individuals from Russia aged roughly 6 to 90 years. About 9.8 milliliters of peripheral blood were drawn from each donor into EDTA-treated Vacutainer tubes. Ficoll-Paque density-gradient centrifugation was used to isolate PBMCs, with at least 6 million per sample. Total RNA, at least 6 micrograms per sample, was extracted from PBMCs with Trizol reagent. The percentages of naive CD45RAhigh/CD27high T cells were determined by flow cytometry on a PBMC aliquot from every donor. The sample consisted of blood. The sequence was collected from a man at least 80 years old in good health. Here the chain combines TRBV7-2 and TRBJ2-7, with no confidently assigned D gene. The DNA reads TGTGCCAGCAGCTCCCCTTCTCACTACGAGCAGTACTTC. Its translation is CASSSPSHYEQYF. When the CDR3 is completed using the reference TRBV7-2 and TRBJ2-7 genes on either side, the full variable domain is GAGVSQSPSNKVTEKGKDVELRCDPISGHTALYWYRQSLGQGLEFLIYFQGNSAPDKSGLPSDRFSAERTGGSVSTLTIQRTQQEDSAVYLCASSSPSHYEQYFGPGTRLTVT.